This T cell receptor (beta chain) was profiled in a study of shared clonotypes between healthy human individuals. Germline-derived CDR1 and CDR2 are MGHDK and SYGVNS. Deletions cut 1 base from V and 7 bases from J, with 20 bases between. This CDR3 has 17 residues. Points on this clone: As yet, its antigen is unknown.

Each donor was a Caucasian adult residing in Nashville, Tennessee. Method: immunoSEQ multiplex PCR; TCRdb's copy keeps in-frame clones and lacks some. The sample yields about 79,000 clones, about 63% seen once. Overall study findings and caveats: Memory subsets generally showed lower estimated richness than naive subsets. A handful of donors showed sharing of approximately 5% of naive CD4 clonotypes. Generation probabilities of non-shared clonotypes were lower (relative to those shared by all four donors).

The chain links TRBV25-1 to TRBJ2-1; D may match TRBD1 or TRBD2 (6 bases each). Input material: memory CD8+ T cells sorted from blood. The subset: CD45RO+ cells pooled with CCR7-negative TemRA cells. This TCR was sampled from a man between 25 and 39 years old in good health. The CDR3 region has the DNA TGTGCCAGCAGTGAATCCACCATGGGAACAGGGAGGAATGAGCAGTTCTTC. This codes for CASSESTMGTGRNEQFF.